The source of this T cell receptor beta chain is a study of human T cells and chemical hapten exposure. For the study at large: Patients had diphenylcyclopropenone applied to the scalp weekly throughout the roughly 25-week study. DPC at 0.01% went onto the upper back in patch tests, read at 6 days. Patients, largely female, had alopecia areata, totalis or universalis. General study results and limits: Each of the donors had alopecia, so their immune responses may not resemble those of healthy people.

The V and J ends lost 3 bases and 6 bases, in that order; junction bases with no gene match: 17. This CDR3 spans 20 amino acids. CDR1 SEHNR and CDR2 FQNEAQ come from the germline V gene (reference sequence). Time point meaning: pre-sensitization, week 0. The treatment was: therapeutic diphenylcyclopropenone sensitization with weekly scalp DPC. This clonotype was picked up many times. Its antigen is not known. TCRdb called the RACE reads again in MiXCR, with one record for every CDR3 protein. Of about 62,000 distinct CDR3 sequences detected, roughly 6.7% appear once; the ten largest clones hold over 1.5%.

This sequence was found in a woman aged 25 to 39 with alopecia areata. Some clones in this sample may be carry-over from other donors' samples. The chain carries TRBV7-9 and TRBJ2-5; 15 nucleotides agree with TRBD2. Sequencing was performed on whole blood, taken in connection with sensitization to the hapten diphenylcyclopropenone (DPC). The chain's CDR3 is CASSFQPGLAGGRYGKTQYF. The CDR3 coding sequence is TGTGCCAGCAGCTTCCAACCGGGACTAGCGGGGGGCCGTTACGGAAAGACCCAGTACTTC.